The following is a TCR beta chain sequence with its context. Assay: immunoSEQ multiplex PCR; the TCRdb copy retains only in-frame clones and omits some. Of around 33,000 clones in the sample, 88% are singletons; the top ten hold roughly 0.95%. The data were taken from a study of STAT5B mutations in CD4+ large granular lymphocyte leukemia. The origin of this receptor is a human donor in good health. Sequenced input: CD4+ T cells from blood buffy coats.

CDR3 in amino acids: CASRILIGKGYNEQFF. The DNA of the CDR3 is TGTGCCAGCAGGATCCTAATAGGGAAGGGTTACAATGAGCAGTTCTTC. The V call is TRBV7-8, the J call TRBJ2-1; D gene uncertain. This CDR3 is 16 amino acids long. V dropped 6 bases and J dropped 4 bases, with 19 bases sitting between them. CDR1 and CDR2 from the germline V gene are SGHVS and FQNEAQ.